One sample yielded the 17 T cell receptor beta chains listed below, sequenced in a study of PD-1 blockade in classical Hodgkin lymphoma. Each and every patient relapsed after autologous stem cell transplantation, and patients got differing brentuximab vedotin exposure. Method: immunoSEQ multiplex PCR; TCRdb's copy keeps in-frame clones and lacks some. Among tens of thousands of clones listed, over 70% were seen once. Source: peripheral blood mononuclear cells (PBMCs), taken before the second cycle of nivolumab. The origin of the receptors is a human donor with classical Hodgkin lymphoma.

This chain joins TRBV18 and TRBJ2-7; D tentatively reads TRBD1 or TRBD2 (5 bases each). CDR3 length: 14 residues. Trimming removed 3 bases at V and 5 bases at J, with 14 bases between. CDR1 and CDR2 from the germline V gene are KGHSH and LQKENI. The CDR3 region has the DNA TGTGCCAGCTCACCCATTAGAGGGGCAGACGAGCAGTACTTC. It codes for CASSPIRGADEQYF.

This chain links TRBV27 with TRBJ1-1; 7 positions match TRBD1. V shed 8 bases and J 0 bases; nucleotides not matched to a gene: 3. Germline lookup yields CDR1 MNHEY and CDR2 SMNVEV (reference sequence). The length of the CDR3 is 13 residues. The CDR3 reads CASGTAMNTEAFF. The CDR3 DNA reads as TGTGCCAGCGGGACAGCCATGAACACTGAAGCTTTCTTT.

The chain recombines TRBV7-2 with TRBJ1-4, with 8 bases that match TRBD1. CDR1 and CDR2 from the germline V gene are SGHTA and FQGNSA. The CDR3 consists of 16 residues. V lost 3 bases to trimming and J lost 7 bases; unmatched junction nucleotides: 10. CDR3 sequence reads: CASSFQTGQATEKLFF. Written as DNA, the CDR3 is TGTGCCAGCAGCTTTCAAACGGGACAGGCCACTGAAAAACTGTTTTTT.

The J gene is TRBJ2-7, the V gene TRBV2; the D gene is possibly TRBD1 (6 bases). This CDR3 has 14 residues. Trimming took 6 bases from V and 3 from J, leaving 15 bases between them. Germline V CDR1 and CDR2: SNHLY, FYNNEI. The CDR3 is CASRDPGQFYEQYF. In nucleotides, the CDR3 is TGTGCCAGCAGGGACCCTGGACAGTTCTACGAGCAGTACTTC. Full variable domain (rest looked up from reference TRBV2 and TRBJ2-7): EPEVTQTPSHQVTQMGQEVILRCVPISNHLYFYWYRQILGQKVEFLVSFYNNEISEKSEIFDDQFSVERPDGSNFTLKIRSTKLEDSAMYFCASRDPGQFYEQYFGPGTRLTVT.

The genes are TRBV7-3 and TRBJ2-6; TRBD2 might be the D (5 bases). The CDR3 is made up of 18 amino acids. Germline V CDR1 and CDR2: SGHTA, FQGTGA. V dropped 2 bases and J dropped 0 bases, with 14 bases sitting between them. The CDR3 sequence: CASSLSARRYSGANVLTF. The CDR3 DNA reads TGTGCCAGCAGCTTATCTGCCAGGAGGTACTCTGGGGCCAACGTCCTGACTTTC.

This chain joins TRBV30 and TRBJ1-1, with D unclear. Germline loops: CDR1 GTSNPN, CDR2 SVGIG (reference sequence). The CDR3 runs 14 residues. Trimming pared 4 bases from V and 6 bases from J, leaving 18 bases between. The CDR3 protein is CAWITLGSSAEAFF. The CDR3 DNA reads TGTGCCTGGATAACCCTCGGGTCTAGCGCTGAAGCTTTCTTT.

This chain joins TRBV6-6 and TRBJ1-1; D is uncertain. The CDR3 is 12 residues long. Trimming stripped 6 bases from V and 3 bases from J, with 8 bases between. Germline CDR1 reads MNHNY; CDR2 reads SVGAGI (reference sequence). The CDR3 region has the DNA TGTGCCAGCAGCCAGGCGGACACTGAAGCTTTCTTT. The encoded protein is CASSQADTEAFF.

This chain joins TRBV19 and TRBJ1-1; D is possibly TRBD1 (6 bases). Looked up from germline, CDR1 is LNHDA and CDR2 is SQIVND (reference sequence). V dropped 5 bases and J dropped 4 bases, with 11 bases sitting between them. This CDR3 has 13 residues. The CDR3, as DNA: TGTGCCAGTAGTCTCGGGGGGGCCACTGAAGCTTTCTTT. Amino acid sequence: CASSLGGATEAFF.

This rearrangement joins TRBV29-1 to TRBJ2-5; D uncertain. From germline, CDR1 is SQVTM and CDR2 ANQGSEA. The V end lost 6 bases, the J end lost 5 bases, and 13 bases lay between the germline ends. The CDR3 loop spans 12 amino acids. The CDR3 DNA follows: TGCAGCGTCCAAGCAAGCGTGGAGACCCAGTACTTC. It codes for CSVQASVETQYF.

The genes are TRBV19 and TRBJ2-7, with 8 bases fitting TRBD2. CDR1 is LNHDA, CDR2 SQIVND, per germline (reference sequence). V lost 6 bases to trimming and J lost 6 bases; unmatched junction nucleotides: 13. The CDR3 runs to 15 residues. The CDR3 DNA reads TGTGCCAGTAGCTTGAGCGGGAGTGGATCACGCGAGCAGTACTTC. Its translation: CASSLSGSGSREQYF.

The rearrangement uses TRBV7-3 and TRBJ2-1; D gene unclear. The CDR3 is 13 amino acids. Between the trimmed V and J ends, which lost 3 bases and 1 base, there was a span of 4 bases. Germline CDR1 SGHTA, CDR2 FQGTGA. The CDR3 region is CASSLESYNEQFF. The CDR3 DNA reads TGTGCCAGCAGCTTGGAGTCCTACAATGAGCAGTTCTTC.

The V call is TRBV7-2, the J call TRBJ1-2; D unclear. The CDR3 sequence is 15 residues long. Germline CDR1 SGHTA, CDR2 FQGNSA. V was trimmed by 5 bases and J by 4 bases, leaving 17 bases between them. The CDR3 reads CASSPRSRVAYGYTF. The CDR3 DNA reads as TGTGCCAGCAGCCCCCGGTCGCGGGTTGCCTATGGCTACACCTTC.

The V gene is TRBV19, the J gene TRBJ1-5; unclear D gene. Trimming cost V 3 bases and J 2 bases, with 20 bases left between them. Germline V gene data show CDR1 as LNHDA and CDR2 as SQIVND (reference sequence). This CDR3 comprises 18 residues. The CDR3 DNA is TGTGCCAGTAGTATGACATTCCCCGTAGAAGAGGGCAATCAGCCCCAGCATTTT. It translates to CASSMTFPVEEGNQPQHF. The full variable domain, its missing parts supplied by reference TRBV19 and TRBJ1-5, is DGGITQSPKYLFRKEGQNVTLSCEQNLNHDAMYWYRQDPGQGLRLIYYSQIVNDFQKGDIAEGYSVSREKKESFPLTVTSAQKNPTAFYLCASSMTFPVEEGNQPQHFGDGTRLSIL.

The chain employs TRBV6-5 and TRBJ2-5, with 10 bases fitting TRBD1. After removal of 4 bases from V and 7 bases from J, the junction contained 3 bases not matched to a gene. CDR3 length: 13 residues. Germline V lookup: CDR1 MNHEY, CDR2 SVGAGI. The CDR3 bases are TGTGCCAGCAGTTTGGGACAGGGGAGGACCCAGTACTTC. Its protein product is CASSLGQGRTQYF.

The rearrangement joins TRBV13 to TRBJ2-5, with D perhaps being TRBD1 or TRBD2 (6 bases each). The CDR3 has 16 residues. The ends were cut back, 8 bases at V and 5 bases at J, with 24 bases in the middle. CDR1 and CDR2 (germline): PRHDT, FYEKMQ (reference sequence). The CDR3 nucleotides read TGTGCCAGCCCCCCCCCGGCATGGGGGGCTGGGGAGACCCAGTACTTC. Translation: CASPPPAWGAGETQYF.

The genes are TRBV19 and TRBJ2-5; D gene unclear. The CDR3 has 12 amino acids. V lost 4 bases to trimming and J lost 5 bases, with 8 bases between them. Germline CDR1 reads LNHDA; CDR2 reads SQIVND (reference sequence). The CDR3 coding sequence is TGTGCCAGTAGTAGCAGGCGGGAGACCCAGTACTTC. Its protein product is CASSSRRETQYF.

This sequence joins TRBV10-1 and TRBJ2-1, with no clear D. The CDR3 runs to 11 residues. Per germline, CDR1 WNHNN and CDR2 SYGVQD (reference sequence). With 10 bases removed from V and 7 bases from J, the gap between germline ends came to 11 bases. CDR3 nucleotide sequence: TGCGCCATCCCGGGTCGGAATGAGCAGTTCTTC. Protein sequence: CAIPGRNEQFF.